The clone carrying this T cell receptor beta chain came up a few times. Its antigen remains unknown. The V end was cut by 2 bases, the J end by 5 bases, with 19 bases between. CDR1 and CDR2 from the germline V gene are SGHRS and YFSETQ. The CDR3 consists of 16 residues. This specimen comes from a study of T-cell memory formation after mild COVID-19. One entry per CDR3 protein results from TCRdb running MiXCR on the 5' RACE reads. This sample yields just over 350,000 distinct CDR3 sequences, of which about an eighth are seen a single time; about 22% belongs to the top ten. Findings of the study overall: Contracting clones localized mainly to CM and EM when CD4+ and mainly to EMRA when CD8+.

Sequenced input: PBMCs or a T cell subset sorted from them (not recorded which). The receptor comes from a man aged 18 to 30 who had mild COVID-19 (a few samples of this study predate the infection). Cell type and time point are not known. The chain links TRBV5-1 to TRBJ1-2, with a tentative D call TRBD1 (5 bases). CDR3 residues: CASSFPEGAPLYGYTF. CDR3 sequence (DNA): TGCGCCAGCAGCTTCCCCGAAGGGGCTCCCCTATATGGCTACACCTTC. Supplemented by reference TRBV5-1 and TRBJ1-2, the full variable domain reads KAGVTQTPRYLIKTRGQQVTLSCSPISGHRSVSWYQQTPGQGLQFLFEYFSETQRNKGNFPGRFSGRQFSNSRSEMNVSTLELGDSALYLCASSFPEGAPLYGYTFGSGTRLTVV.